The following is a T cell receptor (beta chain) sequence with its context. These data originate in a study of blood T cell repertoires in COVID-19. The study assigned cohorts using participant-reported clinical history. Resolution of symptoms, clearance, or two negative PCRs was present in recovered Cohort 3 donors. The CDR3 totals 15 residues. The V gene end was trimmed by 1 base and the J gene end by 6 bases; junction bases not matched to a gene: 7. In germline, CDR1 is MNHNS, CDR2 SASEGT. Produced via immunoSEQ multiplex PCR; TCRdb's table is partial and in-frame only. This sample has approximately 440,000 clones, with around 90% found just once.

Material for sequencing was PBMCs or T cells enriched from blood (not recorded which). The clonotype was recovered from a man younger than 35 who had recovered from COVID-19. The chain combines TRBV6-1 with TRBJ1-1; the match to TRBD1 covers 8 bases. CDR3 in DNA: TGTGCCAGCAGTGAAGAGTACAGGGGGAGCTCTGAAGCTTTCTTT. This codes for CASSEEYRGSSEAFF.